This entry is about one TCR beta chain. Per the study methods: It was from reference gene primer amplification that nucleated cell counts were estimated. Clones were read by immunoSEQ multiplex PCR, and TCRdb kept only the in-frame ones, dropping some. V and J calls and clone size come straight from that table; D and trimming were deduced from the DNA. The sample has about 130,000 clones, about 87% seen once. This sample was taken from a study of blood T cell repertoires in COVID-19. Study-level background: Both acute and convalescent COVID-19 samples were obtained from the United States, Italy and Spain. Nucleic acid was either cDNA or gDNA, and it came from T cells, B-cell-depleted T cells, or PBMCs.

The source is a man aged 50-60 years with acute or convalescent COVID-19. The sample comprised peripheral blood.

CDR3 DNA sequence: TGTGCCAGTAGTATTGGCGGGAGGGCTAACACAGATACGCAGTATTTT. Protein product: CASSIGGRANTDTQYF. The chain recombines TRBV19 with TRBJ2-3; the match to TRBD2 covers 9 bases. V shed 3 bases, J shed 2 bases, and the junction held 6 bases outside the gene matches. Germline V lookup: CDR1 LNHDA, CDR2 SQIVND (reference sequence). The CDR3 runs to 16 residues.